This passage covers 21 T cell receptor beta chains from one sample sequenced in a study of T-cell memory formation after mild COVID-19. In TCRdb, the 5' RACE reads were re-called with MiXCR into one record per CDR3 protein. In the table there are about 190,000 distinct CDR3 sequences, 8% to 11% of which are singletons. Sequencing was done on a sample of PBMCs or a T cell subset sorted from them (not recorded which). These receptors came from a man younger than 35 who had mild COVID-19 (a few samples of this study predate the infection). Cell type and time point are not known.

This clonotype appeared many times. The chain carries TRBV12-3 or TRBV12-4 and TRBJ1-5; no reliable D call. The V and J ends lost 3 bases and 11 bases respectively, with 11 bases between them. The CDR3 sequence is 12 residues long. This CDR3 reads CASSLGSLAQHF. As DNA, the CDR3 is TGTGCCAGCAGTTTGGGTTCCTTGGCCCAGCATTTT.

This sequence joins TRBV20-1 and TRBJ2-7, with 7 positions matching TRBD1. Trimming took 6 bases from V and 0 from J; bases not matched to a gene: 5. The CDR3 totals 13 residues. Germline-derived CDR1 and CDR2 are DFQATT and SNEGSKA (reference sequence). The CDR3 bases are TGCAGTGCCAGACGGACAGGCTCCTACGAGCAGTACGTC. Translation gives CSARRTGSYEQYV.

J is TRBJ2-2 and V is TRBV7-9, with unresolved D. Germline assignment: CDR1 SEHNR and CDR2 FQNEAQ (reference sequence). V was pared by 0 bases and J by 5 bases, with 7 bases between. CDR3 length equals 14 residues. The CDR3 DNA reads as TGTGCCAGCAGCTTAGCGCAAGCAACCGGGGAGCTGTTTTTT. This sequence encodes CASSLAQATGELFF.

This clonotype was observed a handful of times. In DNA form, the CDR3 reads TGTGCCAGCAGCTTAAAATCCAGGCAGGCTGGAAACACCATATATTTT. Translation: CASSLKSRQAGNTIYF. The chain couples TRBV7-8 to TRBJ1-3; D call uncertain. With 2 bases removed from V and 2 bases from J, the gap between germline ends came to 13 bases. Germline V gene lookup returns CDR1 SGHVS and CDR2 FQNEAQ. The CDR3 runs to 16 residues. Full variable domain (missing parts from reference TRBV7-8 and TRBJ1-3): GAGVSQSPRYKVAKRGQDVALRCDPISGHVSLFWYQQALGQGPEFLTYFQNEAQLDKSGLPSDRFFAERPEGSVSTLKIQRTQQEDSAVYLCASSLKSRQAGNTIYFGEGSWLTVV.

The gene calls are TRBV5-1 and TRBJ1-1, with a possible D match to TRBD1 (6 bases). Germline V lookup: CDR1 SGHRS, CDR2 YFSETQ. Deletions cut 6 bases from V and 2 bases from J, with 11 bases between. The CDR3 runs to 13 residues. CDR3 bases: TGCGCCAGCAAGGGGGACCCAAACACTGAAGCTTTCTTT. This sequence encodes CASKGDPNTEAFF.

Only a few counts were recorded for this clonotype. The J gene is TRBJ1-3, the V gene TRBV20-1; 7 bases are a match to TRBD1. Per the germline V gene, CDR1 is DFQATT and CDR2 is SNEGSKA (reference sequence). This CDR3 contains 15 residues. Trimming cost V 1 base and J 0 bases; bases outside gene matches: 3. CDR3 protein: CSARATGSSGNTIYF. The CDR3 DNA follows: TGCAGTGCTAGAGCGACAGGGAGCTCTGGAAACACCATATATTTT.

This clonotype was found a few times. The DNA for the CDR3 is TGTGCCACCAGTGTTCCGGGACAGGGGTCAGATACGCAGTATTTT. This gives the protein CATSVPGQGSDTQYF. The gene calls are TRBV24-1 and TRBJ2-3; 10 bases line up with TRBD1. CDR3 size: 15 residues. CDR1 and CDR2 from the germline V gene are KGHDR and SFDVKD. V dropped 5 bases and J dropped 4; count of bases not matched to a gene: 5.

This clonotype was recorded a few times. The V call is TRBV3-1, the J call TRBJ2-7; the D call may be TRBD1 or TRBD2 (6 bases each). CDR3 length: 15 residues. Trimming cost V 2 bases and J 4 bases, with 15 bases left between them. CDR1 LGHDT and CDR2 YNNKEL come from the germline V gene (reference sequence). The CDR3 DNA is TGTGCCAGCAGCCAAAGAGGAGGGGGAGGATACGAGCAGTACTTC. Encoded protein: CASSQRGGGGYEQYF.

The CDR3 protein is CASSLATGGSYEQYF. The CDR3 bases are TGTGCCAGCAGCTTAGCGACAGGGGGCTCCTACGAGCAGTACTTC. This chain joins TRBV11-2 and TRBJ2-7; TRBD1 aligns across 9 bases. The CDR3 is made up of 15 amino acids. Germline CDR1 and CDR2: SGHAT and FQNNGV. V lost 1 base to trimming and J lost 0 bases; unmatched junction nucleotides: 1.

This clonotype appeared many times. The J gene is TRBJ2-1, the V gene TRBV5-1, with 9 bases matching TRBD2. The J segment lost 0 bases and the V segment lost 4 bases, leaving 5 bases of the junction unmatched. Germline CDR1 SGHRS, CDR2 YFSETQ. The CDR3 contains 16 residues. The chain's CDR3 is CASSDSGGSSYNEQFF. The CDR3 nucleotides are TGCGCCAGCAGCGATAGCGGGGGCAGCTCCTACAATGAGCAGTTCTTC. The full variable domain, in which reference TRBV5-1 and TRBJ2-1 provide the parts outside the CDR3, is KAGVTQTPRYLIKTRGQQVTLSCSPISGHRSVSWYQQTPGQGLQFLFEYFSETQRNKGNFPGRFSGRQFSNSRSEMNVSTLELGDSALYLCASSDSGGSSYNEQFFGPGTRLTVL.

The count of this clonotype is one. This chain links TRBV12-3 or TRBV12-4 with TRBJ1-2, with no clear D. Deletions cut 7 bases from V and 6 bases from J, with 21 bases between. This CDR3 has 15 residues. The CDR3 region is CASTLPPGEMDGYTF. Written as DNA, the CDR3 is TGTGCCAGCACCCTGCCACCGGGAGAAATGGATGGCTACACCTTC.

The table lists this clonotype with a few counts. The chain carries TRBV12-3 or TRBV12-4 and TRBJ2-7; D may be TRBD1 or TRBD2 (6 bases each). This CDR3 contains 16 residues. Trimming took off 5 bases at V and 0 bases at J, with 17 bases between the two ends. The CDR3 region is CASSPRSGASSYEQYF. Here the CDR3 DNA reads TGTGCCAGCAGTCCTCGTTCGGGGGCCAGCTCCTACGAGCAGTACTTC.

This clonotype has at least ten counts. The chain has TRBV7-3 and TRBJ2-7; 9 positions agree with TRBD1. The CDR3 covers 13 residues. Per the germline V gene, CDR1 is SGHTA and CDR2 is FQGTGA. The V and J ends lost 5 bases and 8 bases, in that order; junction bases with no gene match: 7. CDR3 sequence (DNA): TGTGCCAGCAGCCCTGGACAGGGGAGTAAGCAGTACTTC. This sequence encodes CASSPGQGSKQYF.

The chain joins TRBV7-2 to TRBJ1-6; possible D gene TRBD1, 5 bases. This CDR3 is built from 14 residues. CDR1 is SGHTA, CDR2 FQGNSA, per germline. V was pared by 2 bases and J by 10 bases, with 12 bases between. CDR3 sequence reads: CASSLQGTYSPLHF. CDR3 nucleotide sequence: TGTGCCAGCAGCTTACAGGGAACTTACTCACCCCTCCACTTT.

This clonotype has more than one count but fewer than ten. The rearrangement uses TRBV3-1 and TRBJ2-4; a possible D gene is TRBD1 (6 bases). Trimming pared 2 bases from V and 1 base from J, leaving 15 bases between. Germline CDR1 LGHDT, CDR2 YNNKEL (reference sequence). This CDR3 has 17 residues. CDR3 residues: CASSQWLTGLAKNIQYF. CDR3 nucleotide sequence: TGTGCCAGCAGCCAATGGCTCACAGGGTTGGCCAAAAACATTCAGTACTTC.

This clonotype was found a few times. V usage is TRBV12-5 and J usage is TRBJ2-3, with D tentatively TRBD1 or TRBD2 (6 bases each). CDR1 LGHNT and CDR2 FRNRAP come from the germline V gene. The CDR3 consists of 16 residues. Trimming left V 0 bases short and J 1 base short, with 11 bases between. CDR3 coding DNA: TGTGCTAGTGGTTTGGTAGGGGGGTTCGGCACAGATACGCAGTATTTT. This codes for CASGLVGGFGTDTQYF. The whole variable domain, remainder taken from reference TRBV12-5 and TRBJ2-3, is DARVTQTPRHKVTEMGQEVTMRCQPILGHNTVFWYRQTMMQGLELLAYFRNRAPLDDSGMPKDRFSAEMPDATLATLKIQPSEPRDSAVYFCASGLVGGFGTDTQYFGPGTRLTVL.

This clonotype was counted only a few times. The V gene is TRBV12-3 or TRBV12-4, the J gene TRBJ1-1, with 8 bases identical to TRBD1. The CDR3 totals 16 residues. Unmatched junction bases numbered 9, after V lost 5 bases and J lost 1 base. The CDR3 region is CASSAGQGLGNTEAFF. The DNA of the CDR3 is TGTGCCAGCAGTGCCGGACAGGGCTTAGGGAACACTGAAGCTTTCTTT.

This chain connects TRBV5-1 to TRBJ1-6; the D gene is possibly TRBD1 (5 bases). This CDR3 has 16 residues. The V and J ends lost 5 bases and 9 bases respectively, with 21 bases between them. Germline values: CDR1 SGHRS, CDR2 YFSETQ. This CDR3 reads CASREDTGTAGSPLHF. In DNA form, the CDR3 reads TGCGCCAGCAGAGAGGACACCGGGACCGCGGGTTCACCCCTCCACTTT.

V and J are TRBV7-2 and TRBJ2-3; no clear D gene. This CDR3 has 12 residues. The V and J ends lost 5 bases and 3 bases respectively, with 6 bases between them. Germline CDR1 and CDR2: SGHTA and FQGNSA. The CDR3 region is CASSQGTDTQYF. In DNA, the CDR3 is TGTGCCAGCAGCCAAGGAACAGATACGCAGTATTTT. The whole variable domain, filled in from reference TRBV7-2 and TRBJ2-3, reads GAGVSQSPSNKVTEKGKDVELRCDPISGHTALYWYRQSLGQGLEFLIYFQGNSAPDKSGLPSDRFSAERTGGSVSTLTIQRTQQEDSAVYLCASSQGTDTQYFGPGTRLTVL.

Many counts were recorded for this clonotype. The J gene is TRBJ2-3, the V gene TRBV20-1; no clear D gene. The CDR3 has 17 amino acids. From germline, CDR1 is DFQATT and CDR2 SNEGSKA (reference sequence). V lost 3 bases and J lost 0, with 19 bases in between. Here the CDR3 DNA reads TGCAGTGCTAGGGAAAGGTCGACGGCTCCTAGCACAGATACGCAGTATTTT. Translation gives CSARERSTAPSTDTQYF.

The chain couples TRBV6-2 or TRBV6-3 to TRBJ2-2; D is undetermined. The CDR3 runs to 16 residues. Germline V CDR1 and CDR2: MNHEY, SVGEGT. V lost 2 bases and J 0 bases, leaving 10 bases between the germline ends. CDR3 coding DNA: TGTGCCAGCAGTTACGTAACACCGACGAACACCGGGGAGCTGTTTTTT. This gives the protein CASSYVTPTNTGELFF.